This T cell receptor beta chain came from a study of post-analysis software for immune sequencing data. Findings of the study overall: Patients used about 5 TRBV segments, including TRBV5-6, TRBV5-1 and TRBV20-1, more often than controls. Normalized Chao1 diversity in multiple sclerosis patients fell significantly below that of controls.

To note about this clonotype: Its specificity is unknown.

Included in the TCR beta cDNA libraries were unique molecular identifiers. TCRdb itself ran the PCR reads through MiXCR, one entry per CDR3 protein. The sample includes fewer than 900,000 distinct CDR3 sequences, about half of them seen just once. V shed 0 bases and J shed 11 bases, with 16 bases lying between them. The CDR3 sequence is 14 residues long. The sequenced sample consisted of blood. The source of this sequence is a girl between 10 and 17 years old with multiple sclerosis. The chain recombines TRBV12-3 or TRBV12-4 with TRBJ1-1, with D unresolved. The DNA of the CDR3 is TGTGCCAGCAGTTTAGCGAACTCCTTAACGACGGCTTTCTTT. It translates to CASSLANSLTTAFF.